Below are 20 T cell receptor beta chains sequenced from a single sample in a study of blood T cell repertoires in COVID-19. Measured with immunoSEQ multiplex PCR; TCRdb has only the in-frame clones, and not every one. In the table there are around 23,000 clones, roughly 85% of which are singletons. The sequencing input was peripheral blood. These receptors were collected from a woman of 80 years or more with active or convalescent COVID-19.

This chain links TRBV4-1 with TRBJ2-3; maybe TRBD1 (6 bases). The germline CDR1 and CDR2 sequences are MGHRA and YSYEKL. This CDR3 region has 17 residues. Deletions cut 1 base from V and 2 bases from J, with 16 bases between. CDR3 nucleotide sequence: TGCGCCAGCAGCCAAGTGCAGGGCAGGGGTTACACAGATACGCAGTATTTT. It is translated as CASSQVQGRGYTDTQYF.

The chain recombines TRBV5-5 with TRBJ1-3; D not certain. Germline CDR1 is SGHKS and CDR2 is YYEKEE (reference sequence). V was shortened by 0 bases and J by 1 base, with 11 bases between the two germline ends. This CDR3 contains 16 residues. The CDR3 sequence is CASSLETLHSGNTIYF. CDR3 nucleotides: TGTGCCAGCAGCTTGGAGACACTCCATTCTGGAAACACCATATATTTT.

The J gene is TRBJ1-1, the V gene TRBV4-3; D unclear. Germline CDR1 and CDR2: LGHNA and YSLEER. This CDR3 spans 16 amino acids. V gave up 0 bases and J gave up 4 bases, with 15 bases separating them. In DNA, the CDR3 is TGCGCCAGCAGCCAAGAGATCGGGTCCCTTGTCACTGAAGCTTTCTTT. Its protein is CASSQEIGSLVTEAFF.

The chain links TRBV7-9 to TRBJ1-3; D remains unclear. This CDR3 spans 13 amino acids. Trimming cost V 0 bases and J 7 bases, with 7 bases left between them. Germline CDR1 and CDR2: SEHNR and FQNEAQ (reference sequence). CDR3 coding DNA: TGTGCCAGCAGCTTAGCTGGGGAGAACACCATATATTTT. Amino acids: CASSLAGENTIYF.

The chain couples TRBV18 to TRBJ2-3, with 9 nucleotides matching TRBD1. Trimming cost V 2 bases and J 5 bases; bases outside gene matches: 2. Germline V gene data show CDR1 as KGHSH and CDR2 as LQKENI. This CDR3 contains 14 residues. CDR3 sequence: CASSPGTGRDTQYF. In DNA, the CDR3 is TGTGCCAGCTCACCAGGGACAGGGAGAGATACGCAGTATTTT. Supplemented by reference TRBV18 and TRBJ2-3, the full variable domain reads NAGVMQNPRHLVRRRGQEARLRCSPMKGHSHVYWYRQLPEEGLKFMVYLQKENIIDESGMPKERFSAEFPKEGPSILRIQQVVRGDSAAYFCASSPGTGRDTQYFGPGTRLTVL.

This sequence joins TRBV6-5 and TRBJ2-2; D perhaps matches TRBD1 (5 bases). Trimming stripped 5 bases from V and 4 bases from J, with 14 bases between. The CDR3 totals 15 residues. The germline V gene has CDR1 MNHEY and CDR2 SVGAGI. The CDR3 loop reads CASSIHRLGTGELFF. CDR3 DNA sequence: TGTGCCAGCAGTATCCACAGGCTCGGCACCGGGGAGCTGTTTTTT.

This rearrangement joins TRBV7-6 to TRBJ1-1; no reliable D call. Between the trimmed V and J ends, which lost 2 bases and 0 bases, there was a span of 13 bases. The germline V gene encodes CDR1 SGHVS and CDR2 FNYEAQ. This CDR3 is built from 16 residues. CDR3 in DNA: TGTGCCAGCAGCTTAACTAGTGGAGGAATGAACACTGAAGCTTTCTTT. Amino acids: CASSLTSGGMNTEAFF.

This clone was picked up a small number of times. This sequence joins TRBV5-1 and TRBJ1-2; 7 bases map to TRBD1. The trim removed 0 bases at V and 7 bases at J, leaving 6 bases unmatched. The CDR3 runs 14 residues. CDR1 and CDR2 (germline): SGHRS, YFSETQ. CDR3 sequence: CASSLAGQSFGYTF. CDR3 DNA sequence: TGCGCCAGCAGCTTGGCGGGACAGTCATTTGGCTACACCTTC. The full variable domain, completed using reference TRBV5-1 and TRBJ1-2, is KAGVTQTPRYLIKTRGQQVTLSCSPISGHRSVSWYQQTPGQGLQFLFEYFSETQRNKGNFPGRFSGRQFSNSRSEMNVSTLELGDSALYLCASSLAGQSFGYTFGSGTRLTVV.

The rearrangement joins TRBV9 to TRBJ2-7; 9 bases are shared with TRBD2. Germline V gene data show CDR1 as SGDLS and CDR2 as YYNGEE. V gave up 4 bases and J gave up 4 bases; unmatched junction bases: 9. The CDR3 runs 15 residues. In nucleotides, the CDR3 is TGTGCCAGCAGCCCGCAACTAGCGGGCGTTTACGAGCAGTACTTC. It codes for CASSPQLAGVYEQYF. Using reference TRBV9 and TRBJ2-7 for the parts outside the CDR3, the full variable domain is DSGVTQTPKHLITATGQRVTLRCSPRSGDLSVYWYQQSLDQGLQFLIQYYNGEERAKGNILERFSAQQFPDLHSELNLSSLELGDSALYFCASSPQLAGVYEQYFGPGTRLTVT.

The J gene is TRBJ2-1, the V gene TRBV18; TRBD1 aligns across 7 bases. Germline CDR1 reads KGHSH; CDR2 reads LQKENI. The CDR3 is made up of 15 amino acids. V was pared by 0 bases and J by 6 bases, with 5 bases of the junction left unmatched. In DNA, the CDR3 is TGTGCCAGCTCACCACCGGCAGGGGGTTTCAATGAGCAGTTCTTC. It codes for CASSPPAGGFNEQFF.

This CDR3 reads CASSLSQGRSQETQYF. The CDR3 coding sequence is TGCGCCAGCAGCTTGTCTCAGGGGAGATCTCAAGAGACCCAGTACTTC. The rearrangement uses TRBV5-1 and TRBJ2-5; TRBD1 is a possible D gene (6 bases). CDR3 size: 16 residues. Trimming left V 1 base short and J 2 bases short, with 15 bases between. Looked up from germline, CDR1 is SGHRS and CDR2 is YFSETQ.

The chain couples TRBV30 to TRBJ1-6; TRBD1 matches at 7 bases. The germline gives CDR1 GTSNPN, CDR2 SVGIG (reference sequence). CDR3 size: 18 residues. J lost 9 bases, V lost 0 bases, and 17 bases had no gene match. The CDR3 loop is CAWSVLRLTGNRGSPLHF. The DNA for the CDR3 is TGTGCCTGGAGTGTACTCCGGTTGACAGGGAACAGAGGTTCACCCCTCCACTTT.

This chain connects TRBV9 to TRBJ2-1, with TRBD2 matching over 8 bases. The CDR3 loop spans 16 amino acids. Germline V gives CDR1 SGDLS, CDR2 YYNGEE. The ends lost 0 bases at V and 4 bases at J; junction bases unmatched: 6. The CDR3 here is CASSVGNSGDYNEQFF. The DNA of the CDR3 is TGTGCCAGCAGCGTAGGAAATAGCGGGGATTACAATGAGCAGTTCTTC. The full variable domain, rest sourced from reference TRBV9 and TRBJ2-1, is DSGVTQTPKHLITATGQRVTLRCSPRSGDLSVYWYQQSLDQGLQFLIQYYNGEERAKGNILERFSAQQFPDLHSELNLSSLELGDSALYFCASSVGNSGDYNEQFFGPGTRLTVL.

This clone was detected only once. J is TRBJ1-4 and V is TRBV4-2; D is unresolved. Trimming removed 0 bases at V and 6 bases at J, with 17 bases between. Germline V lookup: CDR1 LGHNA, CDR2 YNFKEQ. This CDR3 is built from 17 residues. CDR3 in DNA: TGTGCCAGCAGCCAAGAACCCCAGAGAGGGCGGGATGAAAAACTGTTTTTT. Residues: CASSQEPQRGRDEKLFF.

V usage is TRBV27 and J usage is TRBJ2-1; D uncertain. The germline CDR1 and CDR2 sequences are MNHEY and SMNVEV (reference sequence). The CDR3 totals 14 residues. V lost 5 bases, J lost 6 bases, and 14 bases lay in between. The CDR3 sequence: CASSPMRLVNEQFF. DNA of the CDR3: TGTGCCAGCAGTCCGATGCGTCTAGTCAATGAGCAGTTCTTC.

The V gene is TRBV18, the J gene TRBJ2-3; possibly TRBD2 for D (5 bases). V lost 3 bases, J lost 1 base, and 14 bases lay in between. The CDR3 contains 16 residues. Looked up from germline, CDR1 is KGHSH and CDR2 is LQKENI. CDR3 residues: CASSPSGARGTDTQYF. The CDR3 nucleotides read TGTGCCAGCTCACCTTCCGGAGCGAGGGGCACAGATACGCAGTATTTT.

The J gene is TRBJ1-2, the V gene TRBV28; D is perhaps TRBD1 (5 bases). This CDR3 is built from 14 residues. Germline V lookup: CDR1 MDHEN, CDR2 SYDVKM. V was shortened by 2 bases and J by 3 bases, with 10 bases between the two germline ends. The CDR3 loop reads CASSLGSGYYGYTF. The CDR3 nucleotides are TGTGCCAGCAGTTTAGGATCAGGGTACTATGGCTACACCTTC.

This clone has more than one count but fewer than ten. The chain couples TRBV27 to TRBJ2-3; D possibly corresponds to TRBD1 (5 bases). Deletions cut 7 bases from V and 2 bases from J, with 10 bases between. Germline CDR1 is MNHEY and CDR2 is SMNVEV (reference sequence). The CDR3 is 13 amino acids. CDR3 in amino acids: CASKAGNTDTQYF. The CDR3 DNA follows: TGTGCCAGCAAGGCAGGGAACACAGATACGCAGTATTTT.

With respect to this clone: One junction end disagrees with the germline gene, perhaps due to a read error. The rearrangement joins TRBV7-7 to TRBJ1-4; 7 positions match TRBD1. The CDR3 is 14 amino acids. Germline CDR1 is SSHAT and CDR2 is FNYEAQ (reference sequence). The CDR3 DNA reads TGTGCTAGCAGCGACAGGGTTAGGGATGAAAAACTGTTTTTT. It specifies CASSDRVRDEKLFF.

This clone was observed a handful of times. The V call is TRBV2, the J call TRBJ2-5; D uncertain. V lost 7 bases and J lost 2, with 8 bases in between. Germline V gives CDR1 SNHLY, CDR2 FYNNEI. The CDR3 consists of 12 residues. Here the CDR3 reads CASMADQETQYF. CDR3 DNA sequence: TGTGCCAGCATGGCCGATCAAGAGACCCAGTACTTC.